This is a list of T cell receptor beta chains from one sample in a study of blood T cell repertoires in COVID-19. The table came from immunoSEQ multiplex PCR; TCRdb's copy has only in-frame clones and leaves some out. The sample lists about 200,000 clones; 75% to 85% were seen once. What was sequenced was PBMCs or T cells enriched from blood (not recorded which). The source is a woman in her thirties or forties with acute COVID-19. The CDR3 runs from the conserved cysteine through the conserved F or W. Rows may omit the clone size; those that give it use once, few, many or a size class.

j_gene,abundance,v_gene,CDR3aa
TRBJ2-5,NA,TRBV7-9,CASSPGGLAGAGRGTQYF
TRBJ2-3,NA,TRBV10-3,CAIRGAGGMSDTQYF
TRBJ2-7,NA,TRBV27,CASRGRGLAGQTSYEQYF
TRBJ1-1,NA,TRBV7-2,CASSLVPFGTQVNTEAFF
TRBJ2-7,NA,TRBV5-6,CASSLPERPYEQYF
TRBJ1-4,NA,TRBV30,CASGLQGFSRIEKLFF
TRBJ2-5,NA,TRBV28,CASRNGQGRGQETQYF
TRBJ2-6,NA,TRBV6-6,CASSHRQGEISSGANVLTF
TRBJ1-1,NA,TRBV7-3,CASSPSGLTEAFF
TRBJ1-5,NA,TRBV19,CASSPGHINQPQHF
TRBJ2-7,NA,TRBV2,CASSGARGRHEQYF
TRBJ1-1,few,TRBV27,CASLGRGRAEAFF
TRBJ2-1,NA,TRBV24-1,CATSSRTSGSFDEQFF
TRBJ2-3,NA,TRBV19,CASSSRLAISTDTQYF
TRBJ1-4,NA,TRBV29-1,CSALGGGDEKLFF